The 3 T cell receptor beta chains presented below share a single source sample, sequenced in a study of cytomegalovirus exposure and HLA in healthy donors. Primers included in the PCR were 60 Vbeta and 13 Jbeta primers. The method was immunoSEQ multiplex PCR; TCRdb's version includes in-frame clones alone and lacks a portion of them. This table has some 150,000 clones, roughly 76% appearing once. Sequences were obtained from PBMCs. These receptors were taken from a woman aged 18-29 years in good health and CMV-seropositive.

The chain is built from TRBV11-3 and TRBJ2-5; possible D gene TRBD1, 5 bases. Between the trimmed V and J ends, which lost 6 bases and 4 bases, there was a span of 9 bases. CDR3 length: 12 amino acids. CDR1 and CDR2 from the germline V gene are SGHNT and YENEEA. The CDR3 spells CASSRGRETQYF. DNA for the CDR3: TGTGCCAGCAGTAGGGGCAGAGAGACCCAGTACTTC.

The rearrangement links TRBV19 to TRBJ1-4; D may be TRBD1 (6 bases). The CDR3 sequence is 14 residues long. The germline CDR1 and CDR2 sequences are LNHDA and SQIVND (reference sequence). Trimming took 4 bases from V and 7 from J, leaving 13 bases between them. CDR3 protein: CASSTTGMGEKLFF. CDR3 nucleotides: TGTGCCAGTAGTACAACAGGGATGGGTGAAAAACTGTTTTTT.

The J gene is TRBJ2-6, the V gene TRBV4-2, with a weak D call TRBD1 (6 bases). The germline V gene has CDR1 LGHNA and CDR2 YNFKEQ. This CDR3 comprises 17 residues. The V gene lost 7 bases and the J gene lost 0 bases, with 16 bases spanning the gap. In DNA, the CDR3 is TGTGCCAGCAACTTGATCGGGACAAACTCTGGGGCCAACGTCCTGACTTTC. This sequence encodes CASNLIGTNSGANVLTF.